This TCR beta chain is from a study of blood T cells in healthy people across ages. Primers used in a second PCR of roughly 6 to 12 cycles were a sample-barcoded 5' primer and a J-beta primer mix. MiXCR, applied by TCRdb to the 5' RACE reads, yields one record per CDR3 protein. The table has under 1,100,000 distinct CDR3 sequences, roughly 24% seen once. Germline V lookup: CDR1 SQVTM, CDR2 ANQGSEA. The CDR3 contains 14 residues. Trimming removed 4 bases from V and 2 bases from J, with 11 bases in between. This clonotype was seen a few times. Total RNA, at least 5.5 micrograms per sample, was extracted from PBMCs. These data were also reused for a study on T cells of mothers and their children. That study reports: Among related mother-child pairs, overlap was slightly higher than in unrelated pairs, though not significantly.

This receptor was taken from a girl aged 2-15 years in good health. The chain combines TRBV29-1 with TRBJ2-2; D remains ambiguous. Material for sequencing was blood. DNA of the CDR3: TGCAGCGTTGGAACCAATGAAAACACCGGGGAGCTGTTTTTT. It is translated as CSVGTNENTGELFF.